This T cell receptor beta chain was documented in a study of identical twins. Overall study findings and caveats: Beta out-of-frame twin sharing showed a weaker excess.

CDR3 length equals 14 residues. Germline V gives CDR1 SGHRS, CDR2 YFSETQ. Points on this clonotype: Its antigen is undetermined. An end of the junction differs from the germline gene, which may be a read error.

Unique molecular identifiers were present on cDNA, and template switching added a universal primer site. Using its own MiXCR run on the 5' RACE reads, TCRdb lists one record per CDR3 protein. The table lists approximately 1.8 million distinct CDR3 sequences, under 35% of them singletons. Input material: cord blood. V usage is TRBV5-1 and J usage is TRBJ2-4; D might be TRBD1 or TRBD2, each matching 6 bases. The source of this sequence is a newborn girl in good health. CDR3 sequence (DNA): TGCGCCAGCAGCTTGCTGGGGGGCCAAAACATTCGGTACTTC. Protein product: CASSLLGGQNIRYF. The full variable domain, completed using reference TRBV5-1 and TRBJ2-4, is KAGVTQTPRYLIKTRGQQVTLSCSPISGHRSVSWYQQTPGQGLQFLFEYFSETQRNKGNFPGRFSGRQFSNSRSEMNVSTLELGDSALYLCASSLLGGQNIRYFGAGTRLSVL.